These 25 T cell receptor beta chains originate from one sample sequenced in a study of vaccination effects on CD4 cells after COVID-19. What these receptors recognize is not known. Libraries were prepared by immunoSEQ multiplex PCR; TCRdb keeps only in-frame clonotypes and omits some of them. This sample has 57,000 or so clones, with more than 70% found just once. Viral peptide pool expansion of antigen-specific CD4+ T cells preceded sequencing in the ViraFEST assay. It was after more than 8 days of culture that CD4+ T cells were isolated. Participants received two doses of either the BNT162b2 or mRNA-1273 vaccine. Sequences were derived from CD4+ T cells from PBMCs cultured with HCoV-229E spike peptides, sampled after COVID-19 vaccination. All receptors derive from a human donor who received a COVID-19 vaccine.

This CDR3 is CASSESSGGHAEAFF. The CDR3 nucleotides are TGCGCCAGCAGTGAGTCGAGCGGGGGGCATGCTGAAGCTTTCTTT. The chain recombines TRBV10-1 with TRBJ1-1; TRBD1 is a possible D gene (6 bases). The V and J ends lost 0 bases and 6 bases respectively, with 14 bases between them. This CDR3 spans 15 amino acids. In germline, CDR1 is WNHNN, CDR2 SYGVQD (reference sequence).

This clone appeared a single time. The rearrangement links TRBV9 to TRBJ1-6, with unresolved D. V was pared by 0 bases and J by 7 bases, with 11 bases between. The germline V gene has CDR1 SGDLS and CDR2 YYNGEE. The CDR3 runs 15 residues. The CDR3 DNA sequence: TGTGCCAGCAGCGTAGAAGGGAGTGGGAATTCACCCCTCCACTTT. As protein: CASSVEGSGNSPLHF.

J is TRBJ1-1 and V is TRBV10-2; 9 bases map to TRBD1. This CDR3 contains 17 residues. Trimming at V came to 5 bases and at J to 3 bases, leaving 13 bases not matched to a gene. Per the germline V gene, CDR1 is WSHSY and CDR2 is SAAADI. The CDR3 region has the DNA TGCGCCAGCAGTTCCATGGGACAGGGTATCGGGGACACTGAAGCTTTCTTT. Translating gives CASSSMGQGIGDTEAFF.

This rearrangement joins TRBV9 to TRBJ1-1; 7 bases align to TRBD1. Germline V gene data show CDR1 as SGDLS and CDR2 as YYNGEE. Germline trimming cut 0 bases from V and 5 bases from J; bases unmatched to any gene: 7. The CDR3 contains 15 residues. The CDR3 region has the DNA TGTGCCAGCAGCGTAGCTCCAGGGGGAGGAACTGAAGCTTTCTTT. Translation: CASSVAPGGGTEAFF.

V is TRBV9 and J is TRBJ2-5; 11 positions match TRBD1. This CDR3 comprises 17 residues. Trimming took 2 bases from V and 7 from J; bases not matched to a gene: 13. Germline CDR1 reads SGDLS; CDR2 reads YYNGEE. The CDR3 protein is CASSVTGGTGGQGTQYF. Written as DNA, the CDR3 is TGTGCCAGCAGCGTTACCGGCGGGACAGGGGGGCAGGGGACCCAGTACTTC.

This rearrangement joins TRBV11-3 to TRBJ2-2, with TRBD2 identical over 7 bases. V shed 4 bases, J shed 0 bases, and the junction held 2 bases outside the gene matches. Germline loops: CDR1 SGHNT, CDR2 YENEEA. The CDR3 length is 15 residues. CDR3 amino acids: CASSSSGANTGELFF. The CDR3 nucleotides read TGTGCCAGCAGCTCAAGCGGGGCGAACACCGGGGAGCTGTTTTTT.

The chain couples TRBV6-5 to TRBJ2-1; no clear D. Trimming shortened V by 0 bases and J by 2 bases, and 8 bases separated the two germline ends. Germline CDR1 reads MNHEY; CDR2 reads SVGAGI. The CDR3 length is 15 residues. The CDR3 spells CASSYSGQAYNEQFF. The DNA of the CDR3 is TGTGCCAGCAGTTACTCAGGCCAGGCCTACAATGAGCAGTTCTTC.

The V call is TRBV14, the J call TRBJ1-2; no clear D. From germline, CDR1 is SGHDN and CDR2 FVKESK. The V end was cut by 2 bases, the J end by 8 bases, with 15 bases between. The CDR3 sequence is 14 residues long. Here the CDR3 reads CASSQFTGLSGYTF. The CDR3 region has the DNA TGTGCCAGCAGCCAATTTACCGGATTGTCGGGCTACACCTTC.

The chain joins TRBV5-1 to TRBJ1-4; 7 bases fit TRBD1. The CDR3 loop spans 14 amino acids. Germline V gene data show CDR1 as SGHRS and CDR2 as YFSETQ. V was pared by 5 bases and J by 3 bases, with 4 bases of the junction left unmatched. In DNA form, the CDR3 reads TGCGCCAGCAGGCAGGGGGTTGCTAATGAAAAACTGTTTTTT. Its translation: CASRQGVANEKLFF.

The CDR3 sequence: CASSRQATYNSPLHF. The CDR3 DNA is TGTGCCAGCAGTAGACAGGCAACTTATAATTCACCCCTCCACTTT. J is TRBJ1-6 and V is TRBV9; a possible D gene is TRBD1 (6 bases). This CDR3 comprises 15 residues. V lost 5 bases and J lost 4, with 13 bases in between. CDR1 is SGDLS, CDR2 YYNGEE, per germline.

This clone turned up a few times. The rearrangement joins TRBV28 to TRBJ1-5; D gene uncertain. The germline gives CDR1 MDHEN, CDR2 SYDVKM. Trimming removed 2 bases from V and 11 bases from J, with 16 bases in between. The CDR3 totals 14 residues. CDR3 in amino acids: CASSLSRTLVAQHF. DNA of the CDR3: TGTGCCAGCAGTTTAAGCAGAACTTTGGTGGCCCAGCATTTT. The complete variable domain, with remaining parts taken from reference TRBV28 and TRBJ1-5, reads DVKVTQSSRYLVKRTGEKVFLECVQDMDHENMFWYRQDPGLGLRLIYFSYDVKMKEKGDIPEGYSVSREKKERFSLILESASTNQTSMYLCASSLSRTLVAQHFGDGTRLSIL.

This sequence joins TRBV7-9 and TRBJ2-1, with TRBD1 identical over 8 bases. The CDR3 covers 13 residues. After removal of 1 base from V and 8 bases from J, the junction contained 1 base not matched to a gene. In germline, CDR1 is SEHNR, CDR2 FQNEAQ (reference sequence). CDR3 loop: CASSLEQGDEQFF. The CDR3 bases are TGTGCCAGCAGCTTAGAACAGGGGGATGAGCAGTTCTTC.

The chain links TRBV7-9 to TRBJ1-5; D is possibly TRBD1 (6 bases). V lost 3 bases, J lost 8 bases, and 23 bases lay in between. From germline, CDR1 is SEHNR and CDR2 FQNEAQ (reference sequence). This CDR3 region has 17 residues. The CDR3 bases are TGTGCCAGCAGCTTTTCGGGTCGGGCAGGGGCGTATAAGCCCCAGCATTTT. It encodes CASSFSGRAGAYKPQHF. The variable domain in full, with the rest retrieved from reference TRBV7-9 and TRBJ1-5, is DTGVSQNPRHKITKRGQNVTFRCDPISEHNRLYWYRQTLGQGPEFLTYFQNEAQLEKSRLLSDRFSAERPKGSFSTLEIQRTEQGDSAMYLCASSFSGRAGAYKPQHFGDGTRLSIL.

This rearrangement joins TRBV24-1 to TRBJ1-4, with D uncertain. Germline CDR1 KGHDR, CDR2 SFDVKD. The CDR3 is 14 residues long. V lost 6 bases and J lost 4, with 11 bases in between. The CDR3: CATSSNSFNEKLFF. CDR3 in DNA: TGTGCCACCAGTTCAAACAGCTTTAATGAAAAACTGTTTTTT.

The CDR3 loop is CASSGRDNKPDSPLHF. CDR3 bases: TGTGCCAGCAGCGGCCGGGACAATAAACCAGATTCACCCCTCCACTTT. The rearrangement uses TRBV9 and TRBJ1-6; D is perhaps TRBD1 (6 bases). The CDR3 is made up of 16 amino acids. CDR1 and CDR2 (germline): SGDLS, YYNGEE. The V end lost 3 bases, the J end lost 8 bases, and 18 bases lay between the germline ends.

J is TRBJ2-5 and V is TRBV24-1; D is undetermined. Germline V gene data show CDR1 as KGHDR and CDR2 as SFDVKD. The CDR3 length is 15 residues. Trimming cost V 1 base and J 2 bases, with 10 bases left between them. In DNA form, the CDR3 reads TGTGCCACCAGTGATTTTACAGTCGGACAAGAGACCCAGTACTTC. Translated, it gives CATSDFTVGQETQYF.

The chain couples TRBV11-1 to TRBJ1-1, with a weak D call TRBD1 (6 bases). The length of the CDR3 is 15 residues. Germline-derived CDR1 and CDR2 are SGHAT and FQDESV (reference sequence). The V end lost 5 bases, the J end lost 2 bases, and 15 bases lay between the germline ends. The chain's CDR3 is CASSRESGVNTEAFF. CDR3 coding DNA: TGTGCCAGCAGCCGAGAGTCAGGGGTAAACACTGAAGCTTTCTTT.

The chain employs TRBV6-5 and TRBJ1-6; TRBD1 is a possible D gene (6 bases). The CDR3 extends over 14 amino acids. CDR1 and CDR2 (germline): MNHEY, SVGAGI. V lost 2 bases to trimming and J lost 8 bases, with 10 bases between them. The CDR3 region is CASSYVAGDSPLHF. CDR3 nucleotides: TGTGCCAGCAGTTACGTGGCAGGGGATTCACCCCTCCACTTT.

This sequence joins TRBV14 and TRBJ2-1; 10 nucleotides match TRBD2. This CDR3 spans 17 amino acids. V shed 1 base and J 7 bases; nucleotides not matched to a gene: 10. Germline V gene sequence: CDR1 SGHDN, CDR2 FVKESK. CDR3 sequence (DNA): TGTGCCAGCAGCCAAGGTTTCCTAGCGGGGGCGAGTAATGAGCAGTTCTTC. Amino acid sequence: CASSQGFLAGASNEQFF.

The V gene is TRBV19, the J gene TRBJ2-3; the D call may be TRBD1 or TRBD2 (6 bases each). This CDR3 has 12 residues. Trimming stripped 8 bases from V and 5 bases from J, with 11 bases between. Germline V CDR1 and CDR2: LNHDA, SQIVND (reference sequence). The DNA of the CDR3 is TGTGCCAGTGAGGGGGGTGGAGATACGCAGTATTTT. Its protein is CASEGGGDTQYF.

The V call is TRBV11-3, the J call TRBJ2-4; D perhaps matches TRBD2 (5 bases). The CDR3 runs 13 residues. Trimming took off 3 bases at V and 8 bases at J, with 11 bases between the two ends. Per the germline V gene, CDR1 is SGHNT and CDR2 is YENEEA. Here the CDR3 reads CASSFSAEDIQYF. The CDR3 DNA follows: TGTGCCAGCAGCTTCTCCGCGGAGGACATTCAGTACTTC.

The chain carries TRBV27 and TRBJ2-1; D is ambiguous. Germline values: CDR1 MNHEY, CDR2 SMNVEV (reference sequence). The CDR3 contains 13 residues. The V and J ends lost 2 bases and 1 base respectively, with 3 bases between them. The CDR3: CASSLRSYNEQFF. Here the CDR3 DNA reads TGTGCCAGCAGTTTACGTTCCTACAATGAGCAGTTCTTC.

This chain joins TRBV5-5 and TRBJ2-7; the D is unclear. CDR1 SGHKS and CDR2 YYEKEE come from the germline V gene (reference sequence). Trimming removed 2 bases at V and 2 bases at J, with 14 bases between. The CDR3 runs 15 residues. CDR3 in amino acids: CASSFGRLNAYEQYV. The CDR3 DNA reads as TGTGCCAGCAGCTTCGGTAGGCTGAATGCCTACGAGCAGTACGTC.

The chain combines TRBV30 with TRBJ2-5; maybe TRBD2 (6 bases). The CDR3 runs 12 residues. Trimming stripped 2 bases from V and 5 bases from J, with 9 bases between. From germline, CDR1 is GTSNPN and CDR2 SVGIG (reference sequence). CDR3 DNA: TGTGCCTGGAGTCACGGAGGGGAGACCCAGTACTTC. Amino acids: CAWSHGGETQYF.

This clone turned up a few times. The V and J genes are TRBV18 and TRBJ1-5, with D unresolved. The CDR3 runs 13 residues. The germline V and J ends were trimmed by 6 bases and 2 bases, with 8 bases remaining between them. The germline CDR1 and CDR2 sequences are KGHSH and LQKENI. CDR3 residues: CASSDQGNQPQHF. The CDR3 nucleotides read TGTGCCAGCTCCGACCAGGGCAATCAGCCCCAGCATTTT.